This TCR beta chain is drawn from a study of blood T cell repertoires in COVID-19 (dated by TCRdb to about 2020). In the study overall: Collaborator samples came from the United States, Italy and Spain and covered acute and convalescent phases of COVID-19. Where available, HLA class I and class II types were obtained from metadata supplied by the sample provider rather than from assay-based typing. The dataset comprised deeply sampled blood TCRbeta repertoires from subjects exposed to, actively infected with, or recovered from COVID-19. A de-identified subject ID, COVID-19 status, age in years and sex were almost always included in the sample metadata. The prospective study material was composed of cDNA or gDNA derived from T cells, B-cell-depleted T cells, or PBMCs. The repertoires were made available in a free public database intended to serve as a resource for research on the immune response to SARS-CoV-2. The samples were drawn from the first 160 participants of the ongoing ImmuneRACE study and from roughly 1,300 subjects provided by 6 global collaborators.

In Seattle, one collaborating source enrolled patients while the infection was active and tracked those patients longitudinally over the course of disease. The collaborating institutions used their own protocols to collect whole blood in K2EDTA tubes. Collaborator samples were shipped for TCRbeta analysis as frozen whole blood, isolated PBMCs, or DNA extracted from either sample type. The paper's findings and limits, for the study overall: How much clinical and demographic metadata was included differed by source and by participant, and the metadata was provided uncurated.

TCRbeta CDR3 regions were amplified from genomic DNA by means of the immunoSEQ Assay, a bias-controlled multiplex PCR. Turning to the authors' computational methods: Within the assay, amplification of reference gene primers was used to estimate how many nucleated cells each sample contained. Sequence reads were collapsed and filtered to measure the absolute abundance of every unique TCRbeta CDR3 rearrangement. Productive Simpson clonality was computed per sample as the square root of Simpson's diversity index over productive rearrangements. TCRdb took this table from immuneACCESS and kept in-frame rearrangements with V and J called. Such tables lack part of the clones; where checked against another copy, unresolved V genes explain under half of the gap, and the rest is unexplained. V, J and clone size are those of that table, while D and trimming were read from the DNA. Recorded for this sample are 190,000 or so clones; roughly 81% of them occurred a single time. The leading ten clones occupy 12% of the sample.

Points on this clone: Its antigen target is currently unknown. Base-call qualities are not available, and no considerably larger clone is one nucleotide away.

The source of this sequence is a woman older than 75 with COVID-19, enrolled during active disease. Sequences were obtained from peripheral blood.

The CDR3 reads CASSLEGAAETQYF. The nucleotide sequence reads as follows: TGCGCCAGCAGCTTGGAGGGGGCGGCAGAGACCCAGTACTTC. The chain employs TRBV5-1 and TRBJ2-5; 7 bases in the middle match TRBD1. As encoded in the germline V gene, CDR1 is SGHRS while CDR2 is YFSETQ. Trimming leaves V shorter by 0 bases and J shorter by 4 bases, with the junction holding 3 bases beyond the gene matches. The CDR3, from cysteine to phenylalanine, totals 14 residues. Only the CDR3 region is kept as DNA, spanning 42 bases read in frame from base 1.